This T cell receptor beta chain derives from a study of blood T cells in healthy people across ages. CDR3 length: 15 amino acids. The germline V and J ends were trimmed by 7 bases and 0 bases, with 15 bases remaining between them. A J-beta primer mix and a sample-barcoded 5' primer were used in a second PCR of about 7 to 11 cycles. A single record per CDR3 protein comes from TCRdb applying MiXCR to the 5' RACE reads. The sample comprises over 950,000 distinct CDR3 sequences, more than 30% of which are singletons, and around 12% rests with the top ten. Source material: blood. V and J are TRBV12-3 or TRBV12-4 and TRBJ1-1; TRBD1 is a possible D gene (5 bases). This TCR was sampled from a man aged 18 to 29 in good health. The CDR3 DNA follows: TGTGCCAGCACCCCTGGGGGAACCATGAACACTGAAGCTTTCTTT. As protein: CASTPGGTMNTEAFF.